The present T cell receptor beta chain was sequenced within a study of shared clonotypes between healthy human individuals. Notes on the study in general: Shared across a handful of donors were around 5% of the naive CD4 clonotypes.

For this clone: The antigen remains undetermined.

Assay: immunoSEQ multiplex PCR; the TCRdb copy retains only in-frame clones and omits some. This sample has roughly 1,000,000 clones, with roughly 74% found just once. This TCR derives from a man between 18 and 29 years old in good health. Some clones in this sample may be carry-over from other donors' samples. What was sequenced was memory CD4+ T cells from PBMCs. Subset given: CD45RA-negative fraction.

The CDR3 loop reads CASSLRTALQETQYF. For the CDR3, the DNA is TGTGCCAGCAGCTTACGGACAGCCCTCCAAGAGACCCAGTACTTC. This chain links TRBV7-9 with TRBJ2-5; D might be TRBD1 (6 bases). CDR3 length: 15 amino acids. The ends were cut back, 2 bases at V and 1 base at J, with 11 bases in the middle. Germline lookup yields CDR1 SEHNR and CDR2 FQNEAQ (reference sequence).